One sample yielded the 31 T cell receptor beta chains listed below, sequenced in a study of CXCR3-negative and CXCR3-positive naive CD8 T cells. All TRB cDNA libraries came from 5' RACE performed with UMI labels. From the 5' RACE reads, TCRdb lists one entry per CDR3 protein and no DNA. The sample data list some 130,000 distinct CDR3 sequences. Sequenced input: naive CXCR3- CD8+ T cells from blood. Subset indicated: CD45RO-CCR7+CD27+CD95- naive CD8+ T cells lacking CXCR3 (TNR3-). The receptors stem from a human donor in good health. Some clones in this sample may be carry-over from other donors' samples.

This chain connects TRBV6-5 to TRBJ1-1; TCRdb outputs TRBD1, but without DNA this stays unchecked. The germline V gene has CDR1 MNHEY and CDR2 SVGAGI. There are 16 residues in the CDR3. CDR3 sequence: CASSYSGLTGNTEAFF.

This chain joins TRBV6-5 and TRBJ2-2. This CDR3 has 13 amino acids. Germline values: CDR1 MNHEY, CDR2 SVGAGI. The CDR3 protein is CASRQANTGELFF.

This chain joins TRBV7-9 and TRBJ2-1; TCRdb's D gene call, TRBD2, goes unchecked for lack of DNA. This CDR3 is built from 16 residues. Germline-derived CDR1 and CDR2 are SEHNR and FQNEAQ (reference sequence). CDR3 in amino acids: CASSLATGLAVHEQFF.

V is TRBV6-2 or TRBV6-3 and J is TRBJ1-1; no DNA is available, so the TRBD1 call from TCRdb remains unchecked. Germline V gene lookup returns CDR1 MNHEY and CDR2 SVGEGT. CDR3 length: 16 residues. This CDR3 is CASSYFAGQTNTEAFF.

The rearrangement links TRBV12-3 or TRBV12-4 to TRBJ2-3; the D call from TCRdb, TRBD1, cannot be confirmed without DNA. CDR3 length: 16 residues. The CDR3 protein is CASSLSSGPEEDTQYF.

The rearrangement links TRBV7-8 to TRBJ2-7; the TRBD1 assignment by TCRdb is unverifiable without DNA. Per germline, CDR1 SGHVS and CDR2 FQNEAQ. CDR3 length: 14 amino acids. This CDR3 reads CASSFPGSSYEQYF.

This rearrangement joins TRBV12-3 or TRBV12-4 to TRBJ1-4. The CDR3 runs to 15 residues. CDR3 loop: CASSFSRGGNEKLFF.

The V and J genes are TRBV12-3 or TRBV12-4 and TRBJ2-7; TCRdb gives TRBD1 as the D gene, but with no DNA this cannot be confirmed. CDR3 size: 18 residues. The CDR3 sequence: CASSSRFIGGGASYEQYF.

This chain links TRBV29-1 with TRBJ2-3; TCRdb's assignment of TRBD1 cannot be checked, as there is no DNA. CDR1 and CDR2 (germline): SQVTM, ANQGSEA. This CDR3 spans 15 amino acids. The CDR3 reads CSVDLWGTSTDTQYF.

The V call is TRBV28, the J call TRBJ2-7; TCRdb picks TRBD1, but there is no DNA to check that call. CDR3 length: 16 amino acids. Germline V gene data show CDR1 as MDHEN and CDR2 as SYDVKM. The CDR3 protein is CASSLNGGRVRYEQYF.

This chain links TRBV5-6 with TRBJ1-2. The CDR3 has 13 residues. Germline lookup yields CDR1 SGHDT and CDR2 YYEEEE. Here the CDR3 reads CASSLTEGYGYTF.

The chain employs TRBV20-1 and TRBJ1-5; absent DNA, TCRdb's TRBD1 call cannot be checked. Germline lookup yields CDR1 DFQATT and CDR2 SNEGSKA (reference sequence). The CDR3 extends over 14 amino acids. Here the CDR3 reads CSASTGDGSQPQHF.

The V gene is TRBV20-1, the J gene TRBJ2-1. CDR3 length equals 16 residues. Germline V gene sequence: CDR1 DFQATT, CDR2 SNEGSKA (reference sequence). The CDR3 loop reads CSARDSLASGNNEQFF.

The chain couples TRBV21-1 to TRBJ1-2; the TCRdb D gene call, TRBD1, has no DNA to confirm it. TRBV21-1 is recorded as a pseudogene. The CDR3 runs 13 residues. CDR3 sequence: CASSNTGRGGYTF.

The V call is TRBV5-6, the J call TRBJ2-3; TCRdb names TRBD2, which stays unverified in the absence of DNA. Germline V gene data show CDR1 as SGHDT and CDR2 as YYEEEE. This CDR3 region has 18 residues. CDR3 region: CASSYLGLAEEVTDTQYF.

This chain links TRBV7-2 with TRBJ2-2; TCRdb designates TRBD2, a call that cannot be tested without DNA. Germline loops: CDR1 SGHTA, CDR2 FQGNSA. The CDR3 loop spans 17 amino acids. The chain's CDR3 is CASSNALAGPNTGELFF. Together with reference TRBV7-2 and TRBJ2-2, the CDR3 gives the full variable domain: GAGVSQSPSNKVTEKGKDVELRCDPISGHTALYWYRQSLGQGLEFLIYFQGNSAPDKSGLPSDRFSAERTGGSVSTLTIQRTQQEDSAVYLCASSNALAGPNTGELFFGEGSRLTVL.

The chain recombines TRBV4-2 with TRBJ2-1; as DNA is missing, the TRBD1 call by TCRdb cannot be tested. The germline gives CDR1 LGHNA, CDR2 YNFKEQ. The length of the CDR3 is 14 residues. The CDR3 is CASSRSQQGNEQFF.

The rearrangement links TRBV6-5 to TRBJ1-2; TCRdb's D call, TRBD1, is unchecked because there is no DNA. This CDR3 is built from 13 residues. Per germline, CDR1 MNHEY and CDR2 SVGAGI. CDR3 sequence reads: CASTQGVRDGYTF.

CDR3 region: CASSFKRSPDTQYF. This chain uses TRBV5-1 with TRBJ2-3. Per germline, CDR1 SGHRS and CDR2 YFSETQ. This CDR3 region has 14 residues.

V is TRBV5-1 and J is TRBJ2-1; TCRdb's D call, TRBD1, is unchecked because there is no DNA. The V gene's germline CDR1 is SGHRS and CDR2 YFSETQ. The CDR3 runs 14 residues. The CDR3 is CASSGGTGGNEQFF.

The chain employs TRBV20-1 and TRBJ2-5; TCRdb reports TRBD1, a call that lacks DNA to check it against. The CDR3 runs to 14 residues. Germline V CDR1 and CDR2: DFQATT, SNEGSKA (reference sequence). CDR3 loop: CSARGPVGQETQYF.

J is TRBJ2-2 and V is TRBV14; TCRdb picks TRBD2, but there is no DNA to check that call. This CDR3 is 14 amino acids long. The germline CDR1 and CDR2 sequences are SGHDN and FVKESK. The CDR3 protein is CASSLLARTGELFF.

The chain uses TRBV7-9 and TRBJ2-5. The germline V gene encodes CDR1 SEHNR and CDR2 FQNEAQ (reference sequence). The CDR3 totals 12 residues. Here the CDR3 reads CASSPARETQYF.

The chain has TRBV20-1 and TRBJ1-1. CDR3 length equals 13 residues. Germline V CDR1 and CDR2: DFQATT, SNEGSKA (reference sequence). CDR3 in amino acids: CSAVGVFGTEAFF.

The chain employs TRBV4-1 and TRBJ2-7; no DNA is available, so the TRBD1 call from TCRdb remains unchecked. This CDR3 is 14 amino acids long. Germline CDR1 reads MGHRA; CDR2 reads YSYEKL. The CDR3 loop reads CASSETGSAYEQYF.

The chain employs TRBV7-9 and TRBJ2-1. Germline assignment: CDR1 SEHNR and CDR2 FQNEAQ (reference sequence). The CDR3 is 18 amino acids. The CDR3 loop is CASSLAVIASATLDEQFF.

The chain has TRBV7-2 and TRBJ2-1. CDR1 is SGHTA and CDR2 is FQGNSA in the germline V gene. The CDR3 runs 12 residues. The CDR3 sequence is CASSLFTNEQFF.

This CDR3 is CAVETGQGLTTQYF. V usage is TRBV6-2 or TRBV6-3 and J usage is TRBJ2-3; TCRdb's assignment of TRBD1 cannot be checked, as there is no DNA. The CDR3 extends over 14 amino acids. Germline CDR1 MNHEY, CDR2 SVGEGT.

This chain uses TRBV28 with TRBJ1-1. The CDR3 covers 13 residues. CDR1 and CDR2 from the germline V gene are MDHEN and SYDVKM. The CDR3 reads CASSLWQNTEAFF.

J is TRBJ1-5 and V is TRBV12-3 or TRBV12-4; absent DNA, TCRdb's TRBD1 call cannot be checked. This CDR3 is built from 13 residues. CDR3 loop: CASNTGLGQPQHF.

CDR3 protein: CSAREAGQANTEAFF. The chain has TRBV20-1 and TRBJ1-1; TCRdb returns TRBD1, unconfirmable since there is no DNA. CDR3 length: 15 residues. CDR1 is DFQATT, CDR2 SNEGSKA, per germline (reference sequence).